These T cell receptor beta chains were read from a single sample in a study of control samples from healthy donors and cancer patients. The protocol was immunoSEQ multiplex PCR, while the TCRdb copy is restricted to in-frame clones and leaves out a portion. The sample has about 95,000 clones; approximately 86% are singletons. Sample: blood. Every receptor here comes from a young man in good health. The CDR3 runs from the conserved cysteine through the conserved F or W. The D gene is left open where the match is weak. A row's size may be missing; if present it is once, few, many or a size class.

j_gene: TRBJ1-2
d_gene: NA
v_gene: TRBV28
abundance: NA
CDR3aa: CASSERTGPIGGYTF
CDR3nt: TGTGCCAGCAGTGAAAGAACCGGGCCGATCGGGGGCTACACCTTC

j_gene: TRBJ1-5
d_gene: NA
v_gene: TRBV27
abundance: NA
CDR3aa: CASSLGSNQPQHF
CDR3nt: TGTGCCAGCAGTTTAGGCAGCAATCAGCCCCAGCATTTT

j_gene: TRBJ1-1
d_gene: NA
v_gene: TRBV20-1
abundance: NA
CDR3aa: CSASERVPNTEAFF
CDR3nt: TGCAGTGCTAGTGAGAGGGTCCCGAACACTGAAGCTTTCTTT

j_gene: TRBJ1-1
d_gene: NA
v_gene: TRBV3-1/TRBV3-2
abundance: NA
CDR3aa: CASSQASRGEAFF
CDR3nt: TGTGCCAGCAGCCAAGCGTCGAGGGGTGAAGCTTTCTTT

j_gene: TRBJ1-1
d_gene: NA
v_gene: TRBV6-5
abundance: NA
CDR3aa: CASRRGGSTEAFF
CDR3nt: TGTGCCAGCAGGAGAGGAGGGAGCACTGAAGCTTTCTTT

j_gene: TRBJ2-3
d_gene: NA
v_gene: TRBV28
abundance: NA
CDR3aa: CASSFEAPLDTQYF
CDR3nt: TGTGCCAGCAGTTTCGAAGCGCCCCTGGATACGCAGTATTTT

j_gene: TRBJ2-3
d_gene: NA
v_gene: TRBV29-1
abundance: NA
CDR3aa: CSVLVGGLGTDTQYF
CDR3nt: TGCAGCGTTTTGGTGGGGGGGCTGGGGACAGATACGCAGTATTTT

j_gene: TRBJ2-2
d_gene: TRBD1
v_gene: TRBV7-6
abundance: NA
CDR3aa: CASSRQDRANTGELFF
CDR3nt: TGTGCCAGCAGCCGTCAGGACAGGGCGAACACCGGGGAGCTGTTTTTT

j_gene: TRBJ1-1
d_gene: NA
v_gene: TRBV27
abundance: NA
CDR3aa: CASSLMGFTEAFF
CDR3nt: TGTGCCAGCAGTTTAATGGGGTTCACTGAAGCTTTCTTT

j_gene: TRBJ1-2
d_gene: TRBD1
v_gene: TRBV3-1/TRBV3-2
abundance: NA
CDR3aa: CASSQLQGAHSYGYTF
CDR3nt: TGTGCCAGCAGCCAACTACAGGGGGCCCATAGCTATGGCTACACCTTC

j_gene: TRBJ1-6
d_gene: NA
v_gene: TRBV10-1
abundance: NA
CDR3aa: CASSPYPSSPLHF
CDR3nt: TGCGCCAGCAGTCCCTATCCGAGTTCACCCCTCCACTTT

j_gene: TRBJ2-1
d_gene: TRBD2
v_gene: TRBV27
abundance: NA
CDR3aa: CASSPSSGSVYNEQFF
CDR3nt: TGTGCCAGCAGTCCCTCTAGCGGCTCCGTCTACAATGAGCAGTTCTTC

j_gene: TRBJ2-3
d_gene: NA
v_gene: TRBV11-1
abundance: once
CDR3aa: CASSPALRTDTQYF
CDR3nt: TGTGCCAGCAGCCCCGCTCTGCGCACAGATACGCAGTATTTT

j_gene: TRBJ1-2
d_gene: NA
v_gene: TRBV4-1
abundance: NA
CDR3aa: CASSQGTVYGYTF
CDR3nt: TGCGCCAGCAGCCAAGGGACCGTCTATGGCTACACCTTC

j_gene: TRBJ2-2
d_gene: NA
v_gene: TRBV11-2
abundance: NA
CDR3aa: CASSSRGELFF
CDR3nt: TGTGCCAGCAGCTCCCGGGGGGAGCTGTTTTTT

j_gene: TRBJ2-1
d_gene: TRBD1
v_gene: TRBV5-1
abundance: NA
CDR3aa: CASSSPDRGTNEQFF
CDR3nt: TGCGCCAGCAGCTCCCCAGACAGGGGAACGAACGAGCAGTTCTTC

j_gene: TRBJ1-6
d_gene: NA
v_gene: TRBV2
abundance: NA
CDR3aa: CASEGESSYNSPLHF
CDR3nt: TGTGCCAGCGAGGGGGAGAGCTCCTATAATTCACCCCTCCACTTT

j_gene: TRBJ1-6
d_gene: NA
v_gene: TRBV2
abundance: NA
CDR3aa: CASSEDRRSNSPLHF
CDR3nt: TGTGCCAGCAGTGAAGATAGGAGAAGCAATTCACCCCTCCACTTT

j_gene: TRBJ1-1
d_gene: TRBD1
v_gene: TRBV6-5
abundance: NA
CDR3aa: CASGDRALSAEAFF
CDR3nt: TGTGCCAGCGGGGACAGGGCGCTAAGCGCTGAAGCTTTCTTT

j_gene: TRBJ2-7
d_gene: NA
v_gene: TRBV7-2
abundance: NA
CDR3aa: CASSLVVSYEQYF
CDR3nt: TGTGCCAGCAGCTTAGTCGTCTCCTACGAGCAGTACTTC

j_gene: TRBJ2-2
d_gene: TRBD1
v_gene: TRBV2
abundance: NA
CDR3aa: CASKWYSGTGYAGELFF
CDR3nt: TGTGCCAGCAAATGGTACTCCGGGACAGGGTATGCCGGGGAGCTGTTTTTT

j_gene: TRBJ1-6
d_gene: NA
v_gene: TRBV4-1
abundance: NA
CDR3aa: CASSQDQEGRPLHF
CDR3nt: TGCGCCAGCAGCCAAGATCAGGAGGGGAGGCCCCTCCACTTT

j_gene: TRBJ1-1
d_gene: NA
v_gene: TRBV4-1
abundance: NA
CDR3aa: CASSRRDSIGAEAFF
CDR3nt: TGCGCCAGCAGCCGGAGGGACTCCATCGGGGCTGAAGCTTTCTTT

j_gene: TRBJ2-3
d_gene: NA
v_gene: TRBV7-9
abundance: NA
CDR3aa: CASPSGVARELSTDTQYF
CDR3nt: TGTGCCAGCCCCTCGGGAGTCGCTCGGGAACTCAGCACAGATACGCAGTATTTT

j_gene: TRBJ2-1
d_gene: NA
v_gene: TRBV7-3
abundance: NA
CDR3aa: CASSRLIGNEQFF
CDR3nt: TGTGCCAGCAGCCGATTAATAGGAAATGAGCAGTTCTTC

j_gene: TRBJ2-6
d_gene: NA
v_gene: TRBV15
abundance: NA
CDR3aa: CATSGTSASGANVLTF
CDR3nt: TGTGCCACCAGCGGGACTTCGGCCTCTGGGGCCAACGTCCTGACTTTC

j_gene: TRBJ1-6
d_gene: NA
v_gene: TRBV7-9
abundance: NA
CDR3aa: CASSLAGGRNNSPLHF
CDR3nt: TGTGCCAGCAGCTTAGCCGGGGGCCGTAACAATTCACCCCTCCACTTT

j_gene: TRBJ1-2
d_gene: NA
v_gene: TRBV6-1
abundance: NA
CDR3aa: CASSEGDSEYGYTF
CDR3nt: TGTGCCAGCAGTGAAGGGGACTCAGAATATGGCTACACCTTC

j_gene: TRBJ1-5
d_gene: TRBD1
v_gene: TRBV6-2/TRBV6-3
abundance: NA
CDR3aa: CASSRMTGGANQPQHF
CDR3nt: TGTGCCAGCAGTCGCATGACAGGGGGCGCGAATCAGCCCCAGCATTTT

j_gene: TRBJ2-3
d_gene: NA
v_gene: TRBV30
abundance: once
CDR3aa: CAWSVSRDTQYF
CDR3nt: TGTGCCTGGAGTGTAAGCCGGGATACGCAGTATTTT

j_gene: TRBJ2-3
d_gene: TRBD1
v_gene: TRBV7-8
abundance: NA
CDR3aa: CASSFHRGQTDTQYF
CDR3nt: TGTGCCAGCAGCTTCCACAGGGGGCAAACAGATACGCAGTATTTT

j_gene: TRBJ2-1
d_gene: TRBD2
v_gene: TRBV6-1
abundance: once
CDR3aa: CASSESGGTSYNEQFF
CDR3nt: TGTGCCAGCAGTGAATCGGGGGGGACCTCCTACAATGAGCAGTTCTTC

j_gene: TRBJ2-7
d_gene: NA
v_gene: TRBV6-2/TRBV6-3
abundance: NA
CDR3aa: CASSYSGDSYEQYF
CDR3nt: TGTGCCAGCAGTTACTCGGGGGATTCCTACGAGCAGTACTTC

j_gene: TRBJ2-1
d_gene: TRBD1
v_gene: TRBV5-5
abundance: NA
CDR3aa: CASSLLGGQDNEQFF
CDR3nt: TGTGCCAGCAGCTTGTTAGGGGGCCAAGACAATGAGCAGTTCTTC

j_gene: TRBJ2-1
d_gene: NA
v_gene: TRBV4-1
abundance: NA
CDR3aa: CASGEGGRGNEQFF
CDR3nt: TGCGCCAGCGGGGAAGGGGGACGAGGGAATGAGCAGTTCTTC

j_gene: TRBJ1-1
d_gene: TRBD1
v_gene: TRBV5-1
abundance: NA
CDR3aa: CASSQGAGRGRTEAFF
CDR3nt: TGCGCCAGCAGCCAGGGGGCTGGTCGGGGAAGGACTGAAGCTTTCTTT

j_gene: TRBJ1-2
d_gene: NA
v_gene: TRBV30
abundance: once
CDR3aa: CAGRQGLRGYTF
CDR3nt: TGTGCCGGGCGCCAGGGGCTTCGGGGCTACACCTTC

j_gene: TRBJ1-3
d_gene: NA
v_gene: TRBV12-3/TRBV12-4
abundance: NA
CDR3aa: CASSLRGNTIYF
CDR3nt: TGTGCCAGCAGTTTAAGGGGAAACACCATATATTTT

j_gene: TRBJ1-2
d_gene: TRBD1
v_gene: TRBV6-5
abundance: NA
CDR3aa: CASVKTGGGYTF
CDR3nt: TGTGCCAGCGTCAAGACAGGGGGAGGCTACACCTTC

j_gene: TRBJ1-3
d_gene: NA
v_gene: TRBV19
abundance: NA
CDR3aa: CASRTGNGNTIYF
CDR3nt: TGTGCCAGTCGAACAGGGAACGGAAACACCATATATTTT

j_gene: TRBJ2-1
d_gene: TRBD1
v_gene: TRBV29-1
abundance: NA
CDR3aa: CSVERWTGKFF
CDR3nt: TGCAGCGTTGAAAGGTGGACAGGGAAGTTCTTC

j_gene: TRBJ1-2
d_gene: TRBD1
v_gene: TRBV5-1
abundance: once
CDR3aa: CASSSGGEDGYTF
CDR3nt: TGCGCCAGCAGCTCAGGGGGCGAAGATGGCTACACCTTC

j_gene: TRBJ2-5
d_gene: NA
v_gene: TRBV3-1/TRBV3-2
abundance: NA
CDR3aa: CASSQGLRDGGTQYF
CDR3nt: TGTGCCAGCAGCCAAGGACTAAGGGATGGAGGGACCCAGTACTTC

j_gene: TRBJ2-5
d_gene: TRBD2
v_gene: TRBV25-1
abundance: NA
CDR3aa: CASSEGGEETQYF
CDR3nt: TGTGCCAGCAGTGAGGGGGGGGAAGAGACCCAGTACTTC

j_gene: TRBJ2-1
d_gene: TRBD2
v_gene: TRBV7-2
abundance: NA
CDR3aa: CASSGSSGAQSDEQFF
CDR3nt: TGTGCCAGCAGTGGGTCTAGCGGGGCGCAGTCAGATGAGCAGTTCTTC

j_gene: TRBJ1-4
d_gene: TRBD1
v_gene: TRBV2
abundance: NA
CDR3aa: CASSGTGGVRGEKLFF
CDR3nt: TGTGCCAGCAGCGGGACAGGGGGGGTTAGAGGTGAAAAACTGTTTTTT

j_gene: TRBJ1-2
d_gene: NA
v_gene: TRBV11-2
abundance: NA
CDR3aa: CASSLGTGAEDYGYTF
CDR3nt: TGTGCCAGCAGCTTAGGTACAGGCGCAGAGGACTATGGCTACACCTTC